This TCR beta chain was sequenced during a study of blood T cells in healthy people across ages. CDR3 length: 15 amino acids. V dropped 1 base and J dropped 3 bases, with 10 bases sitting between them. The germline V gene has CDR1 MNHNS and CDR2 SASEGT. A second PCR of roughly 7 to 11 cycles used a sample-barcoded 5' primer and a J-beta primer mix. TCRdb reanalysed the 5' RACE reads using MiXCR and keeps one entry per CDR3 protein. The repertoire consists of approximately 900,000 distinct CDR3 sequences, with roughly 50% occurring once and the leading ten covering 13%. Input material: blood. This TCR came from a man aged 25-45 years in good health. The J gene is TRBJ1-3, the V gene TRBV6-1, with D perhaps TRBD1 (5 bases). The CDR3 DNA reads TGTGCCAGCAGTGAAGGGGACGGGCGTGGAAACACCATATATTTT. It yields the protein CASSEGDGRGNTIYF.